This T cell receptor (beta chain) was found in a study of T cells in Graves' hyperthyroidism and ophthalmopathy. Findings of the study overall: Researchers report that a 13 V-J model separated ophthalmopathy from stable hyperthyroidism. The blood repertoire included most of the expanded thyroid clonotypes above 0.001.

The source material, RNA transcripts, was used to amplify TCR beta CDR3 regions. HTBI primers were used for first-round RT-PCR of the TCR CDR3. TCRdb re-derived calls from the multiplex PCR reads in MiXCR, one entry per CDR3 protein. The table includes about 640,000 distinct CDR3 sequences, less than 25% detected once. On this clonotype: Antigen unknown.

Ophthalmopathy in the patients scored at least 3 on Clinical Activity Score and at least 4 on NOSPECS grade, lasting under 3 months. On the basis of clinical symptoms, serum thyroxine and TRAb, thyroid ultrasound and orbital computed tomography, diagnoses were made. The clonotype comes from a young man with Graves' ophthalmopathy. Sequenced material: blood.

As DNA, the CDR3 is TGTGCCAGCAGTCAGGGGTGGGTCGATACGCAGTATTTT. This translates into CASSQGWVDTQYF. The J gene is TRBJ2-3, the V gene TRBV27; the D gene is possibly TRBD1 (6 bases). Germline V CDR1 and CDR2: MNHEY, SMNVEV (reference sequence). V was trimmed by 5 bases and J by 6 bases, leaving 12 bases between them. The CDR3 totals 13 residues.